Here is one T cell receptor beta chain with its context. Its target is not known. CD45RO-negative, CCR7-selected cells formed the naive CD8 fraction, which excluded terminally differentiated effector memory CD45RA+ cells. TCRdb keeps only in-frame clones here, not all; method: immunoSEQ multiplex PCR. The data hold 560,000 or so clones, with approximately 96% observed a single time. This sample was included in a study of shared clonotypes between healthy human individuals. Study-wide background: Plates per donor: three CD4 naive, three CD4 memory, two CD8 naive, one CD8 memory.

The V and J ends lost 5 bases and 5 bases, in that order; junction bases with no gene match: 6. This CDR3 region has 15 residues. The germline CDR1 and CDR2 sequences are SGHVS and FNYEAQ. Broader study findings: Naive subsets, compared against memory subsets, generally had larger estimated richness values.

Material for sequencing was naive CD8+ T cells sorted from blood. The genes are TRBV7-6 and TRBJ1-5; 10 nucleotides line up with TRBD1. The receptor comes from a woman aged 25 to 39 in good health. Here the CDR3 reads CASSRDRGLDQPQHF. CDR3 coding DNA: TGTGCCAGCAGCCGCGACAGGGGGCTCGATCAGCCCCAGCATTTT.